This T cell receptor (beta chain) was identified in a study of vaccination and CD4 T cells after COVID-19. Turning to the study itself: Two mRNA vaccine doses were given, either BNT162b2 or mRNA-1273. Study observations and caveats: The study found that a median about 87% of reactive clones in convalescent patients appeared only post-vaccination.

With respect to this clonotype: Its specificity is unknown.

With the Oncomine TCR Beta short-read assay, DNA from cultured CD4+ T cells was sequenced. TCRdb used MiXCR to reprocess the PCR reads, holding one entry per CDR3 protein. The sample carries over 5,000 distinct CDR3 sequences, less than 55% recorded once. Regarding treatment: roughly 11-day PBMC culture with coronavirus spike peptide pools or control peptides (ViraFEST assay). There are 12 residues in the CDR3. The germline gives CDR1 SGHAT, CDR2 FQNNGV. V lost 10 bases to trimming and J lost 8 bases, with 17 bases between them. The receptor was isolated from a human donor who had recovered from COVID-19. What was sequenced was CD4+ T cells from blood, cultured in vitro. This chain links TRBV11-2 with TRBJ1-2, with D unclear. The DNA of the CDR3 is TGTGCCAACAGTCAAGAGGGAGCCGGCTACACCTTC. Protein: CANSQEGAGYTF.